The TCR beta chain described here comes from a study of blood T cell repertoires in COVID-19. With 2 bases removed from V and 5 bases from J, the gap between germline ends came to 12 bases. This CDR3 is built from 14 residues. CDR1 and CDR2 (germline): PRHDT, FYEKMQ (reference sequence). Libraries were prepared by immunoSEQ multiplex PCR; TCRdb keeps only in-frame clonotypes and omits some of them. The repertoire includes roughly 72,000 clones, about nine tenths of them detected once, and under 55% sits in the top ten. This receptor was obtained from a human donor in a cohort sampled during active COVID-19. Sequenced material: peripheral blood. The chain links TRBV13 to TRBJ2-5; a possible D gene is TRBD1 (6 bases). The CDR3, as DNA: TGTGCCAGCAGCTTACGGGCAGGGGTGGAGACCCAGTACTTC. Its translation is CASSLRAGVETQYF.